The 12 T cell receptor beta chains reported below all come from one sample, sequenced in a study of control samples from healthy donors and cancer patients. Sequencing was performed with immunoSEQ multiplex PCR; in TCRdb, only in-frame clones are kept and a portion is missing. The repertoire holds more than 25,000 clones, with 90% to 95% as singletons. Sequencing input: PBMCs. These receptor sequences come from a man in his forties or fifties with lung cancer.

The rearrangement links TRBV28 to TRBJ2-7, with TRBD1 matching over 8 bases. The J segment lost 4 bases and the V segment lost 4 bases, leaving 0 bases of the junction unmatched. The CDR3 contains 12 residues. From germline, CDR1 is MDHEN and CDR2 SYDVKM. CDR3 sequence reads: CASSYRGYEQYF. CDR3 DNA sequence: TGTGCCAGCAGTTACAGGGGGTACGAGCAGTACTTC.

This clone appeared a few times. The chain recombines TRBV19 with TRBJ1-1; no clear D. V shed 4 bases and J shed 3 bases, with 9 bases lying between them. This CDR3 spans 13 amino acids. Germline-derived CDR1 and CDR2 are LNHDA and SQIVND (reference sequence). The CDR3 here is CASSSKADTEAFF. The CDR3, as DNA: TGTGCCAGTAGTAGTAAAGCGGACACTGAAGCTTTCTTT.

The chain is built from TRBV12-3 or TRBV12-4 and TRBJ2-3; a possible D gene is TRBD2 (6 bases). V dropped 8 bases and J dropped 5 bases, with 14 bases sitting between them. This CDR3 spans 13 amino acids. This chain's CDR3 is CASGSLGGDTQYF. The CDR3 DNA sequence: TGTGCCAGCGGATCCTTGGGGGGAGATACGCAGTATTTT.

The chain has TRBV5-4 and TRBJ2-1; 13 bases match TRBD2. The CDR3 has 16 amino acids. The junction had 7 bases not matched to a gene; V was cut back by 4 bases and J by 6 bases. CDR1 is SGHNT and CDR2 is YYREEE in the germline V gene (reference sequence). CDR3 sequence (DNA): TGTGCCAGCAGCGTAATACGACTAGCGGGGGGCAATGAGCAGTTCTTC. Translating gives CASSVIRLAGGNEQFF. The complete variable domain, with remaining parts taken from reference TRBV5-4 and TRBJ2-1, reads ETGVTQSPTHLIKTRGQQVTLRCSSQSGHNTVSWYQQALGQGPQFIFQYYREEENGRGNFPPRFSGLQFPNYSSELNVNALELDDSALYLCASSVIRLAGGNEQFFGPGTRLTVL.

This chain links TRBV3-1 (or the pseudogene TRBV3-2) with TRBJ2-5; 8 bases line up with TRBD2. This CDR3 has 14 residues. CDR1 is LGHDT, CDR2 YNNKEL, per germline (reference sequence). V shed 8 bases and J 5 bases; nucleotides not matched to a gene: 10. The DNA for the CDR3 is TGTGCCAGCTCAGACGGGGGGGCCAGGGAGACCCAGTACTTC. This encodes CASSDGGARETQYF.

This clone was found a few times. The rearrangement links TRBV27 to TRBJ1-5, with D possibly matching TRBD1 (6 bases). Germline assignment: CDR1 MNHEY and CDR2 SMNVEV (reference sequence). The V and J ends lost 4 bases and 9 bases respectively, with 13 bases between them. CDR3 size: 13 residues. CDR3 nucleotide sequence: TGTGCCAGCAGTTCACCAGTAGGGGGGCCCCAGCATTTT. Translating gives CASSSPVGGPQHF.

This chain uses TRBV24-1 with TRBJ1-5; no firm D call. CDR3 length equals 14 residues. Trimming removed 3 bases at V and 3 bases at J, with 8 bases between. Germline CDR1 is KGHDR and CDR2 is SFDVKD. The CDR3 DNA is TGTGCCACCAGTGATACAGAATACAATCAGCCCCAGCATTTT. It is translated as CATSDTEYNQPQHF.

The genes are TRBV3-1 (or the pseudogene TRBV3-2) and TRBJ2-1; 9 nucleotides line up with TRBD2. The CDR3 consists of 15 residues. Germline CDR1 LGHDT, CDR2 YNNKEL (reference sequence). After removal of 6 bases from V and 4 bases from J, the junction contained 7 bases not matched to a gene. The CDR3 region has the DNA TGTGCCAGCAGTCTGGAGCGGGGGGCTTACAATGAGCAGTTCTTC. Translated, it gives CASSLERGAYNEQFF.

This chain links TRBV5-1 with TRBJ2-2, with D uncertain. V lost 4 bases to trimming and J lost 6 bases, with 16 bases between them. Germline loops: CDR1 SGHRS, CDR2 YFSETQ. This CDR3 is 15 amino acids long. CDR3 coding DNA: TGCGCCAGCAGCCCCTATCCATCGGTCCCCGGGGAGCTGTTTTTT. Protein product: CASSPYPSVPGELFF. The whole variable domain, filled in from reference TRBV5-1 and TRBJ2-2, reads KAGVTQTPRYLIKTRGQQVTLSCSPISGHRSVSWYQQTPGQGLQFLFEYFSETQRNKGNFPGRFSGRQFSNSRSEMNVSTLELGDSALYLCASSPYPSVPGELFFGEGSRLTVL.

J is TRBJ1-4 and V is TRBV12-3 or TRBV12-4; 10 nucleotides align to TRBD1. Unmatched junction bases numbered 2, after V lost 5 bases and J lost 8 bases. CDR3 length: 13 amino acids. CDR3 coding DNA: TGTGCCAGCAGTGACAGGGGGCACGAAAAACTGTTTTTT. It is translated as CASSDRGHEKLFF.

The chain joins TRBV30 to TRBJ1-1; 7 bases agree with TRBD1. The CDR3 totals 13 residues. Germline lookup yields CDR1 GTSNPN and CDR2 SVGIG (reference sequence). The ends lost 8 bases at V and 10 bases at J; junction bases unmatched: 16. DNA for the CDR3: TGTGCCGGAACTAACAGGGGCCCTCTTCTAGCTTTCTTT. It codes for CAGTNRGPLLAFF.

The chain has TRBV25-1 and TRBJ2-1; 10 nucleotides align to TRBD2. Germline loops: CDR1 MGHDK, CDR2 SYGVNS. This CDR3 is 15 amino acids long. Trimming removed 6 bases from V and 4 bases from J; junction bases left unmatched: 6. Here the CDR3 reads CASRPASGGYNEQFF. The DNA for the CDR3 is TGTGCCAGCAGACCCGCTAGCGGGGGTTACAATGAGCAGTTCTTC.